Given below is one T cell receptor beta chain in context. The antigen remains undetermined. This sample is part of a study of cytotoxic CD8 clonotypes in ibrutinib-treated CLL. General observations from the study: Clonality went up at the time of ibrutinib response, stayed stable in sustained remission, and later dropped back toward its baseline level at progression. Sampling of sustained-remission and progressing patients occurred at differing times. Contraction or stability on treatment was seen for public clonotypes, which were uncommon.

CDR1 is KGHSH and CDR2 is LQKENI in the germline V gene. V lost 3 bases and J lost 6, with 12 bases in between. CDR3 length equals 14 residues. The assay was immunoSEQ multiplex PCR, and TCRdb's table has in-frame clones only and misses some. The sample holds over 150,000 clones, around 72% seen once. This TCR derives from a human donor with chronic lymphocytic leukemia. The gene calls are TRBV18 and TRBJ1-5; TRBD1 is a possible D gene (6 bases). The sample consisted of PBMCs, taken after 24 months of ibrutinib treatment. The CDR3 coding sequence is TGTGCCAGCTCACCCTCTGGAGGGGGTCAGCCCCAGCATTTT. It specifies CASSPSGGGQPQHF.